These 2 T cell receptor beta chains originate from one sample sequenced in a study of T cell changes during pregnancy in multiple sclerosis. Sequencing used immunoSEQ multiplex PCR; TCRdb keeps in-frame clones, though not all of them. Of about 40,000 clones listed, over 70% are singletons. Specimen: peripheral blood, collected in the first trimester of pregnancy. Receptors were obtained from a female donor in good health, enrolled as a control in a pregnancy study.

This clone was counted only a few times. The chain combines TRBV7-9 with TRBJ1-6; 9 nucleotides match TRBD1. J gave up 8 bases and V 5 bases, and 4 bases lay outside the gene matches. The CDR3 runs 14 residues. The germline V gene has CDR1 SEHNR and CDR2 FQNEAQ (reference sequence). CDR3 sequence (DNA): TGTGCCAGCAGCCGCACAGGGGGCGATTCACCCCTCCACTTT. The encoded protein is CASSRTGGDSPLHF.

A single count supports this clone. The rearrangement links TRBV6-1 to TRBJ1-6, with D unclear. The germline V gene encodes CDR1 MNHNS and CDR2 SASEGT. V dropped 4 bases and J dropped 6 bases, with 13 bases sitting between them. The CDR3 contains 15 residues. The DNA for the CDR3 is TGTGCCAGCAGTGCCCGTGGGGAGGGTAATTCACCCCTCCACTTT. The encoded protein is CASSARGEGNSPLHF.